This T cell receptor (beta chain) stems from a study of T cell repertoires in aging, cancer and after chemotherapy. Study details: Donor ages fell into six groups from 30 or younger up to 70 or older. The whole study produced a dataset of about 8.8 million TCR reads.

TCR beta rearrangements were amplified from peripheral blood genomic DNA. General study findings and limits: Loss of evenness, beyond lost richness, contributed to age-related TCR diversity decline in cancer patients. No conclusions about immunological memory after chemotherapy can be drawn from the repertoire data.

A mixed TRB-A/B primer pool amplified rearranged TRB by multiplex touch-down PCR. TCRdb itself ran the multiplex PCR reads through MiXCR, one entry per CDR3 protein. The sample lists thousands of distinct CDR3 sequences; roughly a fifth were seen once. The J segment lost 8 bases and the V segment lost 3 bases, leaving 7 bases of the junction unmatched. This CDR3 region has 15 residues. CDR1 is SEHNR, CDR2 FQNEAQ, per germline (reference sequence). In its sample, this clonotype is medium-sized. Its antigen is as yet unknown. The sequencing sample was made of blood. The clonotype comes from a human donor with a solid tumor. The V gene is TRBV7-9, the J gene TRBJ1-6, with TRBD1 identical over 7 bases. The CDR3 DNA reads as TGTGCCAGCAGCTTGTTGGCAGGGGGGGATTCACCCCTCCACTTT. It encodes CASSLLAGGDSPLHF.